The 5 T cell receptor beta chains reported below all come from one sample, sequenced in a study of technical replicates of blood from several donors. Assay: immunoSEQ multiplex PCR; the TCRdb copy retains only in-frame clones and omits some. Of about 89,000 clones in the sample, over 90% were seen once. Sequenced: T cells isolated from PBMCs. All receptors come from a human donor in good health.

This chain links TRBV2 with TRBJ2-4, with 8 nucleotides matching TRBD1. The CDR3 extends over 12 amino acids. Trimming took 8 bases from V and 13 from J; bases not matched to a gene: 10. Germline-derived CDR1 and CDR2 are SNHLY and FYNNEI. This chain's CDR3 is CASGLEGTGQYF. CDR3 in DNA: TGTGCCAGCGGATTAGAAGGGACAGGCCAGTACTTC.

The V and J genes are TRBV27 and TRBJ2-7; no definite D call. This CDR3 comprises 13 residues. Germline loops: CDR1 MNHEY, CDR2 SMNVEV (reference sequence). Trimming left V 5 bases short and J 2 bases short, with 10 bases between. CDR3 in DNA: TGTGCCAGCAGTCTGACCCGGGCCTACGAGCAGTACTTC. Translating gives CASSLTRAYEQYF.

V gene TRBV6-6 combines with J gene TRBJ1-1, with D maybe TRBD1 (5 bases). Looked up from germline, CDR1 is MNHNY and CDR2 is SVGAGI (reference sequence). CDR3 length: 14 amino acids. Trimming pared 6 bases from V and 0 bases from J, leaving 11 bases between. CDR3 loop: CASRAGSMNTEAFF. The DNA of the CDR3 is TGTGCCAGCAGAGCAGGGTCCATGAACACTGAAGCTTTCTTT.

This sequence joins TRBV18 and TRBJ1-2; D not certain. CDR3 length: 15 residues. The germline V and J ends were trimmed by 3 bases and 0 bases, with 11 bases remaining between them. Germline V gene lookup returns CDR1 KGHSH and CDR2 LQKENI. The chain's CDR3 is CASSPSEEPNYGYTF. The CDR3 DNA reads as TGTGCCAGCTCACCGAGCGAGGAACCTAACTATGGCTACACCTTC.

The chain links TRBV9 to TRBJ1-6; the D gene is possibly TRBD1 (5 bases). V lost 4 bases to trimming and J lost 4 bases, with 12 bases between them. The germline CDR1 and CDR2 sequences are SGDLS and YYNGEE. CDR3 length: 15 amino acids. As DNA, the CDR3 is TGTGCCAGCAGCAGCTCGGGGGGATATAATTCACCCCTCCACTTT. Amino acids: CASSSSGGYNSPLHF.